This TCR beta chain was identified during a study of blood T cell repertoires in COVID-19. About the study: The origin of the acute and convalescent COVID-19 samples was the United States, Italy and Spain. The analysed material was cDNA or gDNA that came from T cells, B-cell-depleted T cells, or PBMCs.

Using immunoSEQ multiplex PCR, the repertoire was profiled, and TCRdb retains in-frame clones only, with some absent. The sample lists approximately 210,000 clones, roughly 83% occurring once. This CDR3 comprises 15 residues. V lost 6 bases and J lost 3; bases outside the gene matches: 10. Germline assignment: CDR1 MNHEY and CDR2 SVGAGI. The sequence derives from a woman between 65 and 79 years old with active or convalescent COVID-19. The specimen was peripheral blood. V is TRBV6-5 and J is TRBJ2-7, with 8 bases lining up with TRBD1. As DNA, the CDR3 is TGTGCCAGCAGCCCCCGACAGGGGAGATTCTACGAGCAGTACTTC. Encoded protein: CASSPRQGRFYEQYF.